This TCR beta chain was captured by sequencing in a study of T cells in Graves' hyperthyroidism and ophthalmopathy. The study's findings and limits: Separating ophthalmopathy from stable hyperthyroidism was achieved by a 13 V-J model.

RNA transcripts served as the template for amplifying TCR beta CDR3 regions. A set of HTBI primers served as the primers for a first-round RT-PCR of the TCR CDR3. A single record per CDR3 protein comes from TCRdb applying MiXCR to the multiplex PCR reads. The table includes 300,000 or so distinct CDR3 sequences, approximately 17% detected once. There are 16 residues in the CDR3. Per the germline V gene, CDR1 is LNHDA and CDR2 is SQIVND (reference sequence). V shed 8 bases and J shed 5 bases, with 22 bases lying between them. This clonotype was found a few times. Its antigen is undetermined. The specimen sequenced was blood. This TCR derives from a woman aged 55-70 years with Graves' ophthalmopathy. The gene calls are TRBV19 and TRBJ2-1, with D possibly matching TRBD2 (5 bases). In DNA form, the CDR3 reads TGTGCCAGTTCCAGCAGAGGGAACGGGGTAGACAATGAGCAGTTCTTC. It codes for CASSSRGNGVDNEQFF.